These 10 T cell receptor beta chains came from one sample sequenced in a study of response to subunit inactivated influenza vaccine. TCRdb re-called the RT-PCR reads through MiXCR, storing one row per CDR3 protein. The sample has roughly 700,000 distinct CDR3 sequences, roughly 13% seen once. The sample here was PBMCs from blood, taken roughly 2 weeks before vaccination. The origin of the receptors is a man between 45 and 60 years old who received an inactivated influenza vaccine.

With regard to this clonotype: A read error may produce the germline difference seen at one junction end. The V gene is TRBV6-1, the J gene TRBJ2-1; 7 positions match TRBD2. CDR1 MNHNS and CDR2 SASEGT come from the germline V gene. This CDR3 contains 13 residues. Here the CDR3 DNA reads TGTGTGAGCGGGGTAAGATCCTACAATGAGCAGTCCTTC. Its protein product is CVSGVRSYNEQSF.

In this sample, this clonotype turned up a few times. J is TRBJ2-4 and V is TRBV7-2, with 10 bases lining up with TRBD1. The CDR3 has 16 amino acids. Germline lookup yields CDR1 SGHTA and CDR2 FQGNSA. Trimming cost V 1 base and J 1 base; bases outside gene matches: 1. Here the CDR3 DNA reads TGTGCCAGCAGCTTAGGGGGACAGGGGGCCAAAAACATTCAGTACTTC. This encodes CASSLGGQGAKNIQYF.

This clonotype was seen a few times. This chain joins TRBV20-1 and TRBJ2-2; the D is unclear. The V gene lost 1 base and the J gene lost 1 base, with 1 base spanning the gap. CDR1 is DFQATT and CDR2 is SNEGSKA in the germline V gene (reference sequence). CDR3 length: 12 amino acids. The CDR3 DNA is TGCAGTGCTAGAGGGAACACCGGGGAGCTGTTTTTT. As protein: CSARGNTGELFF.

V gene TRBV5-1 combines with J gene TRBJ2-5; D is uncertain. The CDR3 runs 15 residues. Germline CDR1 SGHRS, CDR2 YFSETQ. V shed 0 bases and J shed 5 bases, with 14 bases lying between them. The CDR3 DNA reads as TGCGCCAGCAGCTTGGCGTCAGGAGTGACGGAGACCCAGTACTTC. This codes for CASSLASGVTETQYF.

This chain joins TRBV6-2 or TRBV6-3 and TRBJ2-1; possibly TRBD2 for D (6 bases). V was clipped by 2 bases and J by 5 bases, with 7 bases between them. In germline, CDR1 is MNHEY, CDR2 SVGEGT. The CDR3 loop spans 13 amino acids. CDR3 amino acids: CASSYGGNNEQFF. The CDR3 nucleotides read TGTGCCAGCAGTTACGGAGGGAACAATGAGCAGTTCTTC.

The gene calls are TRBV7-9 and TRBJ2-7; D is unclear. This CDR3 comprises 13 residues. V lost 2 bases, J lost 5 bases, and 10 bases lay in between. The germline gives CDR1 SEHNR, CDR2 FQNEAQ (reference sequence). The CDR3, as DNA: TGTGCCAGCAGCTTATCCCTAGATGACGAGCAGTACTTC. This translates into CASSLSLDDEQYF.

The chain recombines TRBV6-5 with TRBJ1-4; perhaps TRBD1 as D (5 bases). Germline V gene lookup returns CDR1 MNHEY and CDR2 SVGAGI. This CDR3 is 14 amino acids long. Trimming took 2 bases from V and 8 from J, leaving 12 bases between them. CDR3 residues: CASSYADRLEKLFF. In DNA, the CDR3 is TGTGCCAGCAGTTACGCTGACAGACTCGAAAAACTGTTTTTT.

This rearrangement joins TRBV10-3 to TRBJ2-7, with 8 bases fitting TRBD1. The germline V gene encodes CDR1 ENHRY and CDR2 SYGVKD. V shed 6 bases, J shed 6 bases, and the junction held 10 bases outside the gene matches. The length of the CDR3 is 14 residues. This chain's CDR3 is CAISTGQGRREQYF. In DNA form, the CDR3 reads TGTGCCATCAGCACAGGACAGGGTAGGCGCGAGCAGTACTTC.

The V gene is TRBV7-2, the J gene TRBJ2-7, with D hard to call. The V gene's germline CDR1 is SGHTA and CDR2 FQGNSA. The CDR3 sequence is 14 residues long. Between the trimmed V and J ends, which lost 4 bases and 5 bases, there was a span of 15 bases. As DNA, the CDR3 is TGTGCCAGCAGCTGGAAGTGGGGTAGCAACGAGCAGTACTTC. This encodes CASSWKWGSNEQYF.

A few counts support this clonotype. The CDR3 DNA reads TGCGCCAGCAGGCTGGGACTAGCGGGGGGGTATTGGGCAGATACGCAGTATTTT. Amino acid sequence: CASRLGLAGGYWADTQYF. V is TRBV4-1 and J is TRBJ2-3, with 16 positions matching TRBD2. Germline-derived CDR1 and CDR2 are MGHRA and YSYEKL. The CDR3 spans 18 residues. Germline trimming cut 6 bases from V and 4 bases from J; bases unmatched to any gene: 10.